A selection of T cell receptor beta chains follows, all from one sample in a study of identical twins. TCRdb passed the 5' RACE reads through MiXCR, listing each CDR3 protein once. The table includes about 390,000 distinct CDR3 sequences, around 9% detected once. Material: naive T cells sorted from blood. Receptors were obtained from a woman in her 50s in good health. CDR3s include the opening cysteine and the closing phenylalanine or tryptophan. A D gene is named only where the DNA matches it firmly. Clone size appears in some rows only: once, few, many, or a class for an expanded clone.

abundance | j_gene | d_gene | v_gene | CDR3nt | CDR3aa
few | TRBJ2-7 | NA | TRBV6-5 | TGTGCCAGCAAGATAGCCGGGTCCACGGCGGTCGAGCAGTACTTC | CASKIAGSTAVEQYF
many | TRBJ2-7 | TRBD2 | TRBV27 | TGTGCCAGCAGTTTGGAGCCTAGCGGGTTATACGAGCAGTACTTC | CASSLEPSGLYEQYF
NA | TRBJ2-6 | TRBD2 | TRBV5-1 | TGCGCCAGCAGCTGGGGACTAGCGGGAGGAAGCTCTGGGGCCAACGTCCTGACTTTC | CASSWGLAGGSSGANVLTF
NA | TRBJ2-1 | NA | TRBV7-9 | TGTGCCAGCAGCCCGCCGGGAAGTAACAATGAGCAGTCCTTC | CASSPPGSNNEQSF
NA | TRBJ1-2 | NA | TRBV12-3/TRBV12-4 | TGTGCCAGCAGCCACCCAAGGGCAGCCCTGATCGGCCGCATGGATGGCTGCACCTTC | CASSHPRAALIGRMDGCTF
many | TRBJ1-1 | NA | TRBV9 | TGTGCCAGCAGCCCAGGCATCCTAAACACTGAAGCTTTCTTT | CASSPGILNTEAFF
NA | TRBJ1-1 | NA | TRBV15 | TGTGCCACCAGCAGAGGGGCGGGAATGAACACTGAAGCTTTCTTT | CATSRGAGMNTEAFF
few | TRBJ2-3 | NA | TRBV19 | TGTGCCAGTAGTATAGCAAGCGATACGCAGTATTTT | CASSIASDTQYF
few | TRBJ1-2 | TRBD1 | TRBV5-1 | TGCGCCAGCAGCTCACTATTCGGACAGGAGACTAACTATGGCTACACCTTC | CASSSLFGQETNYGYTF
NA | TRBJ2-1 | TRBD2 | TRBV5-1 | TGCGCCAGCAGCTTCAGCGGGAGGGTCTACAATGAGCAGTTCTTC | CASSFSGRVYNEQFF
NA | TRBJ1-6 | TRBD1 | TRBV29-1 | TGCAGCGTCTCAACCCAGGGGGTCGGGGATAATTCACCCCTCCACTTT | CSVSTQGVGDNSPLHF
NA | TRBJ2-1 | TRBD2 | TRBV14 | TGTGCCAGCAGCGCCGAAGCGGGAGTTAGTGGGCAGTTCTTC | CASSAEAGVSGQFF
many | TRBJ2-7 | NA | TRBV20-1 | TGCAGTGCTAGTCCTAGCGAGCCCTACGAGCAGTACTTC | CSASPSEPYEQYF
few | TRBJ2-7 | NA | TRBV30 | TGTGCCTGGATCGGCGGGGAGGACGGGTCTTCCTACGAGCAGTACTTC | CAWIGGEDGSSYEQYF
many | TRBJ1-2 | NA | TRBV12-3/TRBV12-4 | TGTGCCAGCAGTTTCAGGGGAGATGGCTACACCTTC | CASSFRGDGYTF
few | TRBJ2-1 | TRBD2 | TRBV29-1 | TGCAGCGTTGCCCGGACTAGCGGGAGTCCGGATGAGCAGTTCTTC | CSVARTSGSPDEQFF
NA | TRBJ2-1 | NA | TRBV5-6 | TGTGCCAGCAGCTTGCCACCGACTAGTTACAATGAGCAGTTCTTC | CASSLPPTSYNEQFF
many | TRBJ2-3 | NA | TRBV5-1 | TGCGCCAGCAGCTGGAGCACAGATACGCAGTATTTT | CASSWSTDTQYF
few | TRBJ1-2 | NA | TRBV12-3/TRBV12-4 | TGTGCCAGCAGCCGAGAGTGGGTCGGCTATGGCTACACCTTC | CASSREWVGYGYTF
few | TRBJ2-5 | TRBD2 | TRBV28 | TGTGCCAGCAGTCCGTCGGGACTAGCAGGCGAGACCCAGTACTTC | CASSPSGLAGETQYF
many | TRBJ1-1 | NA | TRBV5-1 | TGCGCCAGCAGCCCGAAACAGGGTTTGAACACTGAAGCTTTCTTT | CASSPKQGLNTEAFF
many | TRBJ2-1 | NA | TRBV5-5 | TGTGCCAGCAGCTTGGGGGGGAGCTGGGGGCAGTTCTTC | CASSLGGSWGQFF